A single count supports the clone carrying this T cell receptor (beta chain). The antigen remains unidentified. This record comes from a study of chemoradiotherapy in HPV16-positive cancers. Study-level information: A couple of HPV16-positive patients' cells yielded candidate HPV-specific clones and common motifs.

Samples were taken several times over chemoradiotherapy. The CDR3 sequence is 15 residues long. Trimming cost V 5 bases and J 2 bases; bases outside gene matches: 5. Looked up from germline, CDR1 is LGHNA and CDR2 is YNFKEQ. Study-wide results and caveats: Candidate HPV-specific clones and E7-related TCR motifs grew in tumor during treatment. HPV-specific T cells were functionally defined from only a couple of HPV16-positive patients.

Libraries were prepared by immunoSEQ multiplex PCR; TCRdb keeps only in-frame clonotypes and omits some of them. The sample consists of a few thousand clones, roughly 80% of them appearing once. The receptor's source is a human donor with HPV-associated anogenital cancer. Sample: tumor tissue, taken from a patient who underwent chemoradiotherapy. V gene TRBV4-2 combines with J gene TRBJ1-5, with 8 bases fitting TRBD1. The DNA for the CDR3 is TGTGCCAGCAGCAATGCAGGGGGCGGCAATCAGCCCCAGCATTTT. As protein: CASSNAGGGNQPQHF.